The clone carrying this TCR beta chain was seen just once. This sample was taken from a study of blood T cell repertoires in COVID-19. Turning to the study itself: Material from acute and convalescent COVID-19 was sourced from the United States, Italy and Spain. The analysed material was cDNA or gDNA that came from T cells, B-cell-depleted T cells, or PBMCs.

Enrollees, about 18 to 89 years old, lived in 24 US areas. The CDR3 has 17 amino acids. Trimming left V 2 bases short and J 4 bases short, with 18 bases between. Looked up from germline, CDR1 is SGHDN and CDR2 is FVKESK. Clones were read by immunoSEQ multiplex PCR, and TCRdb kept only the in-frame ones, dropping some. The profile shows hundreds of thousands of clones, around 90% of them singletons. The sequenced sample consisted of PBMCs or T cells enriched from blood (not recorded which). This chain uses TRBV14 with TRBJ2-1; TRBD1 might be the D (6 bases). The sequence derives from a woman aged 30 to 39 with acute COVID-19. CDR3 residues: CASSQFGQGRFYNEQFF. As DNA, the CDR3 is TGTGCCAGCAGCCAATTTGGGCAGGGGCGGTTTTACAATGAGCAGTTCTTC.